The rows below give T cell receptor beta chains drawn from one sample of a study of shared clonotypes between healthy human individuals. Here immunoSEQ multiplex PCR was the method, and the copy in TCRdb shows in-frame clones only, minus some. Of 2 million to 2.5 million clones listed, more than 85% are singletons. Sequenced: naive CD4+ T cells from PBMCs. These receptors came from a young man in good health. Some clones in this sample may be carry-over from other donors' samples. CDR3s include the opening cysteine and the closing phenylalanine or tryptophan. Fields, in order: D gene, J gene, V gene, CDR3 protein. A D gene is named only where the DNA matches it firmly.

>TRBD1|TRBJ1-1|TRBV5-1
CASRLDRGRNTEAFF
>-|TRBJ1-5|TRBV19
CASSIGGGPQPQHF
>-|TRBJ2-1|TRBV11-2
CASSFRGSYNEQFF
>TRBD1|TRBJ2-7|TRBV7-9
CASSPRNRGSEQYF
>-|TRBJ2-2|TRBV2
CASRGSANTGELFF
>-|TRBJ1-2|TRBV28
CASSFWQIPHYGYTF
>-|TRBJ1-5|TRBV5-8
CASSSWDIPFGGNQPQHF
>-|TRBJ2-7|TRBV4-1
CASSQAEQYF
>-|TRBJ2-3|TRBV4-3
CASSRDSSTDTQYF
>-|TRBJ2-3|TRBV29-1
CSVRPAGDTQYF
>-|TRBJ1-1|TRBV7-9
CASSSKMNTEAFF
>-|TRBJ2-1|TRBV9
CASTRDQYNEQFF
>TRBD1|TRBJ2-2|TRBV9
CASRRTGTGEAGELFF
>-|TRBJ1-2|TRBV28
CAITPTVGNYGYTF
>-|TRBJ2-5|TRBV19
CASSISGAETQYF
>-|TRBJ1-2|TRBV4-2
CASSQDGTLYGYTF
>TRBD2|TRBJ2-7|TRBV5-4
CASSAVGGRASEQYF
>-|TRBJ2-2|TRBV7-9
CASSLGWAPSTGELFF
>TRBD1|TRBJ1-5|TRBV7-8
CASSEDGQGDQPQHF
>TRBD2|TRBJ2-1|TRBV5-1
CASSSGLAGGPGNEQFF
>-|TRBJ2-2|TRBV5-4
CASSWASVGGGELFF
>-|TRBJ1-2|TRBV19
CASSIVRAELPNYGYTF
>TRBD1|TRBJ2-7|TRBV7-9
CASSPTGVVHYEQYF
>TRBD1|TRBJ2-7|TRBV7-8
CASSLAFKGQGGIEQYF
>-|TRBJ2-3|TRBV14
CASSSAPVSDTQYF
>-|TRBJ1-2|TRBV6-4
CASSRDTYRDYGYTF
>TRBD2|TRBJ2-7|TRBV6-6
CASSSTSGRAYEQYF
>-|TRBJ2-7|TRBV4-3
CASSQNPYGSYEQYF
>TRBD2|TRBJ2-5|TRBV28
CASSSVGGQETQYF
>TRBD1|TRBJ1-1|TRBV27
CASSLEQGVDTEAFF
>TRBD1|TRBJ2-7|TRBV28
CARGQQYEQYF
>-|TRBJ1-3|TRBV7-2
CASSLGPRSGNTIYF
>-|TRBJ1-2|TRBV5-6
CASSPDGKRTWGYGYTF
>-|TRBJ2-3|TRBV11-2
CASSLVVWSTDTQYF
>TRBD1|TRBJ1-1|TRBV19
CASGRWGQGAGTEAFF
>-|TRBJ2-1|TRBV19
CASSSGDSYNEQFF